Included here is one T cell receptor beta chain sequence, with context. It has no known antigen specificity. The input lacks base qualities; no much larger clone sits a single base away. The entry originates in a study of cytomegalovirus exposure and HLA in healthy donors (dated by TCRdb to the late 2010s). Study-wide context: In an earlier analysis of some 610 of the donors, around 300 Gb of sequence data and approximately 120 million unique TCR beta sequences from about 190 million T cells were reported. An early release covering approximately 600 HLA-typed donors comprised about 320 gigabases of sequencing data and around 80 million unique TCR sequences. Among the approximately 400 genotyped donors, about 85% belonged to the genetic ancestry cluster associated with self-reported Caucasian donors. The study was designed to test whether signatures of past pathogen exposure could be identified by cataloging public T cell receptors. The study profiled the T cell repertoires of 550 to 700 subjects by immunosequencing and related them to cytomegalovirus serostatus. Along with the roughly 710-subject first cohort, a separate validation cohort of 120 different subjects was used. High-throughput TCR immunosequencing, statistical association of individual TCRs with disease status, and machine learning were combined to predict cytomegalovirus infection status. To study patterns of TCR occurrence, a later analysis re-analyzed previously published TCR beta repertoires from under 750 donors and added high-resolution HLA genotyping. The later analysis used no new phenotypic data to find candidate immune exposures, relying instead on TCR beta sequences and their occurrence across donors. An earlier analysis of 500 to 750 of the donors applied high-throughput TCR beta sequencing to assess whether each TCR beta V gene segment acted as functional or pseudogenic. Alongside the repertoire data, information on donor age, sex, ethnicity and CMV serostatus was compiled. In a later genetic analysis, genome-wide SNP genotypes for about three fifths of the roughly 670 donors were used, and that subset was treated as a discovery cohort. All discovery cohort repertoires had been generated on a single sequencing platform. Class I and class II HLA loci were covered by the typing at four-digit resolution. The number of typed donors differed by locus: roughly 629-640 for A, B, C, DRB1 and DQB1; approximately 520 for DQA1; about 600 for DPA1; and roughly 450 for DPB1. A few DR-DQ haplotypes were handled as single units for association and clustering because linkage in the cohort was strong. Across under 500 genotyped donors of the cohort, an average of about 240,000 unique TCR beta nucleotide sequences per donor were sequenced, and 15% to 20% of those sequences were non-productive. General findings and caveats noted by the study authors: A later genetic analysis associated a missense DCLRE1C variant with V-gene and J-gene trimming of TCR beta chains, and an independent cohort replicated the association. In an earlier analysis of 450 to 750 of the donors, most TCR beta V segments appeared in productive rearrangements about 87% or about 30% of the time, broadly matching IMGT annotations. The presence/absence analyses assumed that sequencing depth was roughly uniform across donors, and that assumption may not be true. Most TCR sequences were observed very rarely across donors, whereas some public TCRs were present in many individuals. In vitro tests confirmed that a few of the cytomegalovirus-associated TCR beta chains recognize cytomegalovirus antigens. A further reported finding was that TCR beta sequences accurately predicted the HLA-A and HLA-B alleles for most subjects in the first cohort. When HLA alleles, especially DR and DQ, strongly co-occurred, TCR associations were difficult to assign to individual alleles. For the cohort, immune exposure information was limited to CMV serostatus. A total of fewer than 200 TCR beta chains were listed by the study as associated with cytomegalovirus. Because counts were too low, some 16 rarely observed V segments, including chromosome 9 orphons, were excluded from the earlier analysis of several hundred of the donors. Compared with equally common non-associated chains, HLA-associated TCR beta chains in a later analysis were more clonally expanded and had lower generation probabilities. A later analysis found that TCR association rates varied across HLA loci, with DRB1 alleles showing the most associated TCRs and HLA-C alleles the fewest. A later analysis associated about 18,000 TCR beta sequences with specific HLA alleles at a false discovery rate of 0.05. The authors suggested that the approach could potentially be extended to other disease states and immunological phenotypes. A group of highly shared sequence variants was considered likely to be a technical artifact of the sequencing pipeline. According to a later analysis, most CMV-associated TCR beta chains appeared to be HLA-restricted, and the HLA associations seemed to be driven largely by CMV exposure. Correlated functional status among segregating V segments might be attributable to linkage disequilibrium, but an unknown experimental factor could not be ruled out. Compared with the 666-donor mean, donors in an Asian-associated ancestry cluster had fewer N-insertions in productive TCRs, according to a later genetic analysis. HLA typing was unavailable for some donors at each locus, so association tests used only the typed subset. According to a later analysis, parvovirus B19, influenza, CMV and Epstein-Barr virus appeared linked to several top co-occurrence clusters. In this cohort, only TCR beta chains were sequenced, and detectable features were limited by the absence of alpha or paired-chain data. Because the 87-base-pair reads could not distinguish some IMGT-functional V segments, including TRBV6-2 and TRBV6-3, those segments were excluded. The classifier was reported to diagnose cytomegalovirus status with high specificity and sensitivity in both the original and validation cohorts.

V is pared back by 5 bases and J by 1 base, with 12 bases lying between the germline termini. CDR1 and CDR2 are read off the germline V gene as SGHRS and YFSETQ. Taken from cysteine to phenylalanine, the CDR3 has 15 residues. Kept here is only the CDR3 DNA, which spans 45 bases and is read in frame from base 1. The cohort consisted of fewer than 700 healthy bone marrow donors. At the time of sampling, all cohort members were nominally healthy, though unrecorded immune exposures were likely present. The donor was CMV seronegative and belonged to the group of over 350 seronegative cohort members. A peripheral blood sample was collected from each donor, and TCR beta sequencing was performed on peripheral blood mononuclear cells. The Qiagen DNeasy Blood Extraction Kit was used to extract genomic DNA from the blood cell samples. The protocol used for the library was the immunoSEQ multiplex PCR assay. The multiplex PCR relied on a mix of 60 forward primers for TCR Vbeta segments and 13 reverse primers for TCR Jbeta segments. A multiplex PCR assay on genomic DNA amplified the CDR3 region of rearranged TCR beta genes. On the Illumina HiSeq System, the amplified TCR beta libraries were sequenced as 87-base-pair reads. In the source study's methods: Across the roughly 670 repertoires, a later analysis counted 78 million or so unique TCR beta chains, approximately 10 million of which were shared by at least two donors. To remove PCR and sequencing errors, raw reads were error-corrected and collapsed into unique sequences using a nearest-neighbor algorithm that merged closely related sequences. Alignment of CDR3 sequences to IMGT reference sequences was used to assign V, D and J gene segments. For a sequence to be retained, at least a six-nucleotide match to both a V gene segment and a J gene segment was required. Rearrangements were called productive when the CDR3 lacked stop codons and stayed in frame with V and J; all others were non-productive. CDR3 was defined according to IMGT convention as the region running from the second conserved V-encoded cysteine to the conserved J-encoded phenylalanine. The earlier analysis of 587 of the donors excluded sequences that lacked an unambiguous match to a single V gene segment. In an earlier analysis of 500 to 750 of the donors, V segments were called functional above 56.7% productive rearrangements and were called segregating when the between-donor standard deviation exceeded 5%. A statistical classification framework was built to diagnose cytomegalovirus status from the catalog of TCR beta chain sequences. In a later analysis, V and J genes were assigned by comparing TCR nucleotide sequences against IMGT/GENE-DB human TR gene sequences. The TCRdist pipeline was used in a later analysis to assign CDR3 sequences and most-parsimonious VDJ recombination scenarios. In a later analysis, each TCR beta chain was defined by its CDR3 amino acid sequence together with its V-gene family, and reads lacking a unique V-gene family were excluded. To address suspected cross-contamination and a sequencing artifact, a later analysis removed several hundred highly shared, low-generation-probability nucleotide sequences. In a later analysis, a clonal expansion index for each public chain was calculated from normalized within-repertoire ranks of inferred template counts. Generation probabilities in a later analysis came from a VDJ recombination model fitted to out-of-frame rearrangements, and those results were checked against IGoR. A later analysis scored TCR-TCR, TCR-HLA and TCR-CMV co-occurrence with hypergeometric tests, applying a repertoire-size bias correction to TCR pairs. False discovery rates were estimated in a later analysis by permuting HLA or CMV assignments 20 times. In a later analysis, co-occurring TCRs were grouped with DBSCAN, and TCRdist sequence similarity was added when clustering was performed within HLA-allele-positive subsets. Repertoires with fewer than 30,000 or more than 120,000 public chains, plus five repertoires with anomalous nucleotide sharing, were excluded from co-occurrence clustering. In its TCRdb copy, this immuneACCESS table keeps in-frame sequences only and misses some clones. Where compared with another copy, unresolved V genes explain less than half of these, and the others have no known cause. The V and J calls and clone size were taken over from that table, and D and trimming were inferred from the DNA. The sample includes 150,000 to 250,000 clones, with roughly 85% observed a single time. The ten largest clonotypes hold approximately 2.1% of the sample.

The specimen was PBMCs. The chain links TRBV5-1 with TRBJ2-2; no D gene call is confident. The origin of this receptor is a woman between 50 and 59 years old in good health and CMV-seronegative. The CDR3 protein: CASRPDMLNTGELFF. In nucleotide form, the sequence is TGCGCCAGCAGACCCGACATGTTGAACACCGGGGAGCTGTTTTTT.